The entry below gives a single T cell receptor (beta chain) sequence along with its context. The germline CDR1 and CDR2 sequences are KGHSH and LQKENI. The CDR3 sequence is 15 residues long. V was shortened by 3 bases and J by 0 bases, with 10 bases between the two germline ends. The sample is drawn from a study of OX40 agonist ivuxolimab in advanced cancers. Study summary: Prior anti-PD-1, anti-PD-L1 or anti-CTLA-4 therapy did not bar entry, and approximately 40% had some.

Assay: immunoSEQ multiplex PCR; the TCRdb copy retains only in-frame clones and omits some. Of about 66,000 clones in the sample, around 80% were seen once. This sequence originates from an adult with an advanced solid tumor such as melanoma, head and neck, liver or kidney cancer. Sequencing used CD4+ or CD8+ T cells sorted from blood, obtained in a trial of the OX40 agonist ivuxolimab. The rearrangement joins TRBV18 to TRBJ2-3; no reliable D call. CDR3 in amino acids: CASSPAAPSTDTQYF. Written as DNA, the CDR3 is TGTGCCAGCTCACCGGCCGCGCCTAGCACAGATACGCAGTATTTT.